This T cell receptor (beta chain) was documented in a study of shared clonotypes between healthy human individuals. The study, taken as a whole, reports: Rarefaction exposed incomplete sorted-subset sequencing despite large depth.

Remarks on this clone: Its cognate antigen is unknown.

Under the authors' procedure: ImmunoSEQ sequences covered only the junction and lacked quality scores; filtering therefore differed. This table comes from immunoSEQ multiplex PCR, and its TCRdb copy is limited to in-frame clones, with some not included. D and trimming come from the DNA, and the V and J calls and clone size come from that table. The sample records about 640,000 clones, around 72% being singletons. Adult Caucasians living in Nashville, Tennessee made up all of the donors. A CD45RA-negative memory subset and a CD45RA+ naive subset were separated from the CD4+ cells. This sequence originates from a woman in her twenties or thirties in good health. Sequenced material: memory CD4+ T cells sorted from blood. As to subset: CD45RA-negative fraction.

CDR3 DNA: TGTGCCAGCAGTTTACCCCCCACAGGGGGCAGCTATGGCTACACCTTC. This gives the protein CASSLPPTGGSYGYTF. The chain joins TRBV28 to TRBJ1-2, with 9 bases fitting TRBD1. J gave up 4 bases and V 2 bases, and 8 bases lay outside the gene matches. Germline V gene lookup returns CDR1 MDHEN and CDR2 SYDVKM. The CDR3 loop spans 16 amino acids.